This TCR beta chain was captured by sequencing in a study of quantifying T cell responses using KT2 cells. Study summary: RNA was reverse transcribed with TCR alpha and beta constant-region primers. Study findings and constraints: KT2 sequence counts showed saturation when very many KT2 cells were spiked in.

CDR1 and CDR2 from the germline V gene are MNHEY and SVGAGI. V lost 0 bases and J lost 8, with 13 bases in between. CDR3 length equals 14 residues. An oligo carrying a UMI was ligated to the cDNA 3' end. An equimolar mix of RC1.1 and RC1.2 primed the beta chain across TRBC1 and TRBC2. TCRdb reanalysed the UMI-ligation and nested PCR reads using MiXCR and keeps one entry per CDR3 protein. Of around 50,000 distinct CDR3 sequences in the sample, roughly 12% are singletons; the top ten hold about 10%. The sample is PBMC spiked with counted cells of clone KT2. Fixed numbers of PBMC received varying amounts of KT2 cells. With regard to this clonotype: Its specificity is not known.

The material sequenced was PBMCs spiked with cells of the T cell clone KT2. This rearrangement joins TRBV6-5 to TRBJ1-2; unclear D gene. This clonotype originated in a human donor. The chain's CDR3 is CASSYSGGSGGYTF. In nucleotides, the CDR3 is TGTGCCAGCAGTTACTCAGGCGGGTCGGGAGGCTACACCTTC.